The entry below describes one T cell receptor (beta chain). The sample originates from a study of blood T cells in healthy people across ages. A second PCR of roughly 7 to 11 cycles used a sample-barcoded 5' primer and a J-beta primer mix. In TCRdb, the 5' RACE reads were re-called with MiXCR into one record per CDR3 protein. The sample has roughly 1.5 million distinct CDR3 sequences; approximately 39% are singletons. What was sequenced was blood. The clonotype comes from a woman aged 18-29 years in good health.

The CDR3 DNA reads TGTGCCAGCAGCTTGGTTCTTCGGAACAATGAGCAGTTCTTC. Protein sequence: CASSLVLRNNEQFF. The genes are TRBV5-4 and TRBJ2-1; D not resolved. Trimming took off 0 bases at V and 5 bases at J, with 9 bases between the two ends. The CDR3 extends over 14 amino acids. Germline V CDR1 and CDR2: SGHNT, YYREEE (reference sequence).